This T cell receptor (beta chain) was identified in a study of blood T cell repertoires in COVID-19. The overall study: Samples representing acute and convalescent COVID-19 were sourced from the United States, Italy and Spain. PBMCs, B-cell-depleted T cells, or T cells provided the cDNA or gDNA that made up the material.

Germline V CDR1 and CDR2: SGHTA, FQGTGA. The CDR3 length is 13 residues. Trimming took 6 bases from V and 7 from J; bases not matched to a gene: 8. The data were produced by immunoSEQ multiplex PCR, yet TCRdb's version contains in-frame clones alone and is incomplete. The data show over 250,000 clones, 80% to 90% seen once. Individuals aged roughly 18 to 95 years were recruited from roughly 22 US areas. This clone showed up just a few times. Sequenced sample: PBMCs or T cells enriched from blood (not recorded which). This chain connects TRBV7-3 to TRBJ1-1, with TRBD1 matching over 7 bases. This receptor was taken from a young woman who had recovered from COVID-19. The CDR3 bases are TGTGCCAGCAGTTTCGAAGGGGGCCTTGAAGCTTTCTTT. Its protein is CASSFEGGLEAFF. The full variable domain, its missing parts supplied by reference TRBV7-3 and TRBJ1-1, is GAGVSQTPSNKVTEKGKYVELRCDPISGHTALYWYRQSLGQGPEFLIYFQGTGAADDSGLPNDRFFAVRPEGSVSTLKIQRTERGDSAVYLCASSFEGGLEAFFGQGTRLTVV.